The 31 T cell receptor beta chains reported below all come from one sample, sequenced in a study of human T cells and chemical hapten exposure. Each CDR3 protein gets one entry after TCRdb re-called the RACE reads with MiXCR. This table holds over 100,000 distinct CDR3 sequences, roughly 9.5% found once. The time point is: healthy volunteer bleed at 2 weeks. Unfractionated whole blood yielded total RNA. The specimen sequenced was whole blood. These receptors were obtained from a male donor in good health. Some clones in this sample may be carry-over from other donors' samples.

The chain links TRBV4-3 to TRBJ1-3; D gene unclear. The CDR3 has 16 amino acids. V lost 0 bases and J lost 0, with 9 bases in between. Germline-derived CDR1 and CDR2 are LGHNA and YSLEER. Written as DNA, the CDR3 is TGCGCCAGCAGCCAAGACCGACGGTCCTCTGGAAACACCATATATTTT. It specifies CASSQDRRSSGNTIYF.

The CDR3 reads CASSQTSGGLYTQYF. The CDR3 nucleotides read TGTGCCAGCAGCCAGACTAGCGGGGGGCTGTATACGCAGTATTTT. The J gene is TRBJ2-3, the V gene TRBV3-1; 13 nucleotides align to TRBD2. V trimming: 3 bases; J trimming: 7 bases; junction bases outside the gene matches: 4. The CDR3 length is 15 residues. CDR1 and CDR2 from the germline V gene are LGHDT and YNNKEL (reference sequence).

The rearrangement uses TRBV4-3 and TRBJ1-2; no reliable D call. V was shortened by 0 bases and J by 6 bases, with 14 bases between the two germline ends. CDR1 LGHNA and CDR2 YSLEER come from the germline V gene. The CDR3 extends over 15 amino acids. The CDR3 DNA reads as TGCGCCAGCAGCCAAGATCGGGCCAGGACCCATGGCTACACCTTC. Its protein is CASSQDRARTHGYTF.

The table lists this clonotype with a few counts. J is TRBJ2-7 and V is TRBV12-3 or TRBV12-4; tentatively, D is TRBD1 (6 bases). CDR3 size: 13 residues. Trimming pared 1 base from V and 10 bases from J, leaving 14 bases between. In nucleotides, the CDR3 is TGTGCCAGCAGTTTAGAGGCAGGGGTGGCCCAGTACTTC. Protein product: CASSLEAGVAQYF.

This clonotype was counted a few times. The chain links TRBV10-3 to TRBJ1-1, with a possible D match to TRBD1 (6 bases). The CDR3 consists of 14 residues. Looked up from germline, CDR1 is ENHRY and CDR2 is SYGVKD. V was trimmed by 6 bases and J by 1 base, leaving 12 bases between them. This CDR3 is CAIRETGPNTEAFF. DNA for the CDR3: TGTGCCATCAGGGAGACAGGACCGAACACTGAAGCTTTCTTT.

The V gene is TRBV29-1, the J gene TRBJ2-1; TRBD1 aligns across 10 bases. The CDR3 loop spans 14 amino acids. Germline values: CDR1 SQVTM, CDR2 ANQGSEA. The J segment lost 5 bases and the V segment lost 5 bases, leaving 6 bases of the junction unmatched. The CDR3 loop is CSVTGTGAHNEQFF. The CDR3 DNA reads TGCAGCGTTACCGGGACAGGGGCCCACAATGAGCAGTTCTTC.

This clonotype was detected only a few times. The rearrangement joins TRBV27 to TRBJ1-5; TRBD1 aligns across 8 bases. This CDR3 has 14 residues. Germline loops: CDR1 MNHEY, CDR2 SMNVEV (reference sequence). V gave up 5 bases and J gave up 5 bases; unmatched junction bases: 5. The CDR3, as DNA: TGTGCCAGCAGTCCGTACAGGGGGGATCAGCCCCAGCATTTT. This gives the protein CASSPYRGDQPQHF.

This clonotype turned up a few times. This chain links TRBV7-9 with TRBJ2-7; 11 bases fit TRBD1. Germline values: CDR1 SEHNR, CDR2 FQNEAQ (reference sequence). The CDR3 consists of 13 residues. V dropped 5 bases and J dropped 6; count of bases not matched to a gene: 3. The CDR3 DNA follows: TGTGCCAGCAGCCCCGGGACAGGGGGCGAGCAGTACTTC. The encoded protein is CASSPGTGGEQYF.

This rearrangement joins TRBV19 to TRBJ1-2, with 9 nucleotides matching TRBD1. The V gene's germline CDR1 is LNHDA and CDR2 SQIVND (reference sequence). The V gene end was trimmed by 6 bases and the J gene end by 6 bases; junction bases not matched to a gene: 8. The CDR3 runs to 14 residues. The DNA for the CDR3 is TGTGCCAGTAGGCGGGACAGGGAAAGCCATGGCTACACCTTC. Amino acids: CASRRDRESHGYTF.

The chain combines TRBV12-3 or TRBV12-4 with TRBJ2-7, with 10 bases matching TRBD1. The length of the CDR3 is 17 residues. The junction had 11 bases not matched to a gene; V was cut back by 3 bases and J by 3 bases. The DNA for the CDR3 is TGTGCCAGCAGTTTGGGGACAGGGGCCGTTGGGTTCTACGAGCAGTACTTC. This codes for CASSLGTGAVGFYEQYF.

V gene TRBV11-2 combines with J gene TRBJ2-1, with 14 bases matching TRBD2. Germline V lookup: CDR1 SGHAT, CDR2 FQNNGV. The CDR3 runs 16 residues. After removal of 7 bases from V and 8 bases from J, the junction contained 10 bases not matched to a gene. CDR3: CASTPGTSGSSYEQFF. In DNA form, the CDR3 reads TGTGCCAGCACTCCGGGGACTAGCGGGAGTAGTTATGAGCAGTTCTTC.

In its sample, this clonotype was seen many times. The V call is TRBV29-1, the J call TRBJ2-5, with a weak D call TRBD2 (5 bases). This CDR3 is built from 15 residues. Germline V gene sequence: CDR1 SQVTM, CDR2 ANQGSEA. V was trimmed by 6 bases and J by 1 base, leaving 18 bases between them. The CDR3 nucleotides are TGCAGCGTAACCTACCGGGTTAGCGCCCAAGAGACCCAGTACTTC. It translates to CSVTYRVSAQETQYF.

This clonotype turned up a few times. The rearrangement joins TRBV11-2 to TRBJ2-1, with no clear D. The V end was cut by 1 base, the J end by 5 bases, with 6 bases between. The germline V gene encodes CDR1 SGHAT and CDR2 FQNNGV. This CDR3 comprises 13 residues. CDR3 sequence: CASSLVPDNEQFF. The DNA for the CDR3 is TGTGCCAGCAGCTTAGTACCAGACAATGAGCAGTTCTTC.

The V call is TRBV19, the J call TRBJ2-2; a weak D match, TRBD2 (6 bases). This CDR3 region has 14 residues. Trimming stripped 3 bases from V and 4 bases from J, with 9 bases between. Germline CDR1 reads LNHDA; CDR2 reads SQIVND (reference sequence). CDR3 sequence reads: CASSIGGGTGELFF. CDR3 coding DNA: TGTGCCAGTAGTATTGGGGGAGGCACCGGGGAGCTGTTTTTT.

The chain employs TRBV18 and TRBJ1-1; maybe TRBD1 (6 bases). Germline assignment: CDR1 KGHSH and CDR2 LQKENI. The CDR3 runs 12 residues. Trimming shortened V by 6 bases and J by 1 base, and 6 bases separated the two germline ends. The CDR3 region is CASSGANTEAFF. The CDR3 bases are TGTGCCAGCTCGGGGGCGAACACTGAAGCTTTCTTT.

This clonotype was observed a handful of times. The V call is TRBV7-9, the J call TRBJ2-7; D is perhaps TRBD1 (6 bases). The germline CDR1 and CDR2 sequences are SEHNR and FQNEAQ (reference sequence). The CDR3 covers 15 residues. The V end was cut by 4 bases, the J end by 9 bases, with 22 bases between. Here the CDR3 reads CASSSPGEGNKAQYF. The CDR3 DNA is TGTGCCAGCAGCTCCCCAGGGGAAGGGAACAAAGCGCAGTACTTC.

This clonotype was picked up a small number of times. CDR3 sequence: CASSELGFSYGYTF. The CDR3 DNA reads as TGTGCCAGCAGTGAACTTGGGTTCTCCTATGGCTACACCTTC. The chain combines TRBV6-1 with TRBJ1-2; D is unresolved. V was trimmed by 2 bases and J by 4 bases, leaving 11 bases between them. Germline lookup yields CDR1 MNHNS and CDR2 SASEGT. The CDR3 extends over 14 amino acids.

This clonotype has ten or more counts. This chain connects TRBV6-1 to TRBJ2-7; D possibly corresponds to TRBD2 (6 bases). The CDR3 is 15 residues long. The germline CDR1 and CDR2 sequences are MNHNS and SASEGT. The V and J ends lost 6 bases and 1 base respectively, with 16 bases between them. As DNA, the CDR3 is TGTGCCAGCAGGGGGGAGGCGGGAACTTCCTACGAGCAGTACTTC. As protein: CASRGEAGTSYEQYF.

The chain employs TRBV10-3 and TRBJ1-5, with D tentatively TRBD1 (6 bases). The germline CDR1 and CDR2 sequences are ENHRY and SYGVKD. This CDR3 has 13 amino acids. The CDR3 DNA reads as TGTCGCCTTAGGGGGACGGGCAATCAGCCCCAGCATTTT. This sequence encodes CRLRGTGNQPQHF.

This clonotype has a count of ten or more. Written as DNA, the CDR3 is TGCAGCGTTGACGTGTCAGGGGGAACTGAAGCTTTCTTT. This encodes CSVDVSGGTEAFF. The V call is TRBV29-1, the J call TRBJ1-1, with 7 bases aligning to TRBD1. Trimming cost V 3 bases and J 5 bases; bases outside gene matches: 6. The CDR3 is made up of 13 amino acids. Looked up from germline, CDR1 is SQVTM and CDR2 is ANQGSEA.

The genes are TRBV10-3 and TRBJ2-1; D tentatively reads TRBD1 or TRBD2 (5 bases each). V lost 6 bases and J lost 9, with 21 bases in between. The CDR3 length is 15 residues. Germline-derived CDR1 and CDR2 are ENHRY and SYGVKD. As DNA, the CDR3 is TGTGCCATCAGCCCACTAACCAGGGACCCGGGTGAGCAGTTCTTC. This sequence encodes CAISPLTRDPGEQFF.

CDR3 residues: CSATGTSGITWRETQYF. The CDR3, as DNA: TGCAGTGCTACCGGGACTAGCGGGATAACCTGGCGGGAGACCCAGTACTTC. This chain links TRBV20-1 with TRBJ2-5; the match to TRBD2 covers 13 bases. Unmatched junction bases numbered 13, after V lost 4 bases and J lost 5 bases. Germline lookup yields CDR1 DFQATT and CDR2 SNEGSKA (reference sequence). The CDR3 is 17 residues long.

Of note for this clonotype: A much larger clone lies a single base off, so this may be a read error. The V call is TRBV6-2 or TRBV6-3, the J call TRBJ1-5; D gene ambiguous. Germline V lookup: CDR1 MNHEY, CDR2 SVGEGT. The CDR3 has 15 amino acids. V lost 2 bases and J 0 bases, leaving 8 bases between the germline ends. The CDR3 DNA reads as TGTGCCAGCAGTTACGATGGGTATAGCAATCAGCCCCAGCATTTT. Encoded protein: CASSYDGYSNQPQHF.

This clonotype showed up just a few times. The chain has TRBV27 and TRBJ2-1, with D maybe TRBD2 (6 bases). V gave up 2 bases and J gave up 6 bases, with 14 bases separating them. Germline CDR1 and CDR2: MNHEY and SMNVEV (reference sequence). The CDR3 runs 15 residues. The CDR3 reads CASSLSGGSGNEQFF. DNA of the CDR3: TGTGCCAGCAGTTTAAGTGGGGGGTCAGGCAATGAGCAGTTCTTC.

This clonotype was counted at least ten times. J is TRBJ1-1 and V is TRBV7-3; D gene uncertain. CDR1 is SGHTA and CDR2 is FQGTGA in the germline V gene. The CDR3 runs 15 residues. Trimming left V 5 bases short and J 4 bases short, with 17 bases between. The CDR3 DNA follows: TGTGCCAGCAGCCCGACCGGCGCTGTGGGCACTGAAGCTTTCTTT. This encodes CASSPTGAVGTEAFF.

The chain recombines TRBV5-4 with TRBJ2-5, with D possibly being TRBD1 (5 bases). CDR3 length: 12 residues. V was cut by 4 bases and J by 6 bases, with 10 bases left in between. Germline lookup yields CDR1 SGHNT and CDR2 YYREEE (reference sequence). CDR3 region: CASSTPGKTQYF. The CDR3 nucleotides read TGTGCCAGCAGCACCCCAGGGAAGACCCAGTACTTC.

V and J are TRBV12-3 or TRBV12-4 and TRBJ2-7; no reliable D call. The V and J ends lost 5 bases and 4 bases respectively, with 15 bases between them. CDR3 length equals 14 residues. CDR3 sequence (DNA): TGTGCCAGCAGTACGAAACCGGCTTCGTACGAGCAGTACTTC. This codes for CASSTKPASYEQYF.

A few counts support this clonotype. The J gene is TRBJ1-1, the V gene TRBV5-1, with TRBD1 matching 7 bases. This CDR3 comprises 15 residues. Trimming removed 0 bases from V and 2 bases from J; junction bases left unmatched: 4. From germline, CDR1 is SGHRS and CDR2 YFSETQ. CDR3 loop: CASSLGGTANTEAFF. For the CDR3, the DNA is TGCGCCAGCAGCTTGGGCGGGACAGCAAACACTGAAGCTTTCTTT.

This clonotype was counted many times. V usage is TRBV6-6 and J usage is TRBJ1-2; possibly TRBD1 for D (5 bases). V was pared by 6 bases and J by 4 bases, with 15 bases between. The V gene's germline CDR1 is MNHNY and CDR2 SVGAGI (reference sequence). This CDR3 has 14 residues. In nucleotides, the CDR3 is TGTGCCAGCAGGAGCCAACAGGCTCCCTATGGCTACACCTTC. Amino acid sequence: CASRSQQAPYGYTF.

This sequence joins TRBV29-1 and TRBJ2-2; D tentatively fits TRBD1 or TRBD2 (5 bases each). Trimming shortened V by 7 bases and J by 0 bases, and 12 bases separated the two germline ends. The CDR3 has 14 residues. CDR1 and CDR2 (germline): SQVTM, ANQGSEA. CDR3 DNA sequence: TGCAGCGGGAGGCAGGGAACGAACACCGGGGAGCTGTTTTTT. Its translation is CSGRQGTNTGELFF.

This clonotype was counted many times. The chain is built from TRBV7-2 and TRBJ2-5; 15 bases are shared with TRBD2. V was pared by 1 base and J by 5 bases, with 2 bases of the junction left unmatched. Germline V CDR1 and CDR2: SGHTA, FQGNSA. This CDR3 contains 16 residues. The CDR3 DNA follows: TGTGCCAGCAGCTTAGGGGGGACTAGCGGGGGGGAGACCCAGTACTTC. It yields the protein CASSLGGTSGGETQYF.